This TCR beta chain was profiled in a study of T-cell reconstitution after alpha-beta-depleted transplantation in children. Unique molecular identifiers were incorporated when the TCRbeta library was constructed. MiXCR was run by TCRdb on the PCR reads, yielding one entry per CDR3 protein. This table holds about 97,000 distinct CDR3 sequences, less than 6% found once. The V and J ends lost 6 bases and 10 bases respectively, with 12 bases between them. Germline-derived CDR1 and CDR2 are KGHSH and LQKENI. The CDR3 length is 11 residues. This clonotype turned up a few times. This TCR derives from a female patient between 2 and 15 years old who had a stem cell transplant for Fanconi anemia, so the T cells may come from the graft donor. The chain carries TRBV18 and TRBJ1-1; weak D call: TRBD1 (5 bases). The sequences come from PBMCs, mostly from graft donor cells, collected 60 days after TCRalphabeta/CD19-depleted stem cell transplant. The CDR3, as DNA: TGTGCCAGCTCCAAGACAGACGCAGCTTTCTTT. Protein: CASSKTDAAFF.